The entry that follows covers one TCR beta chain sequence. As for time point: blood 4 weeks post-SBRT, at nephrectomy. Treatment in this sample: 15 Gy SBRT to primary tumor, nephrectomy 4 weeks later. The entry originates in a study of radiation and T cells in renal cell carcinoma. Assay used: immunoSEQ multiplex PCR; TCRdb lists only in-frame clones, some missing. The repertoire consists of roughly 82,000 clones, with 89% occurring once and the leading ten covering 4.5% to 7%. CDR1 MNHNS and CDR2 SASEGT come from the germline V gene. Between the trimmed V and J ends, which lost 3 bases and 8 bases, there was a span of 11 bases. CDR3 length equals 14 residues.

The rearrangement joins TRBV6-1 to TRBJ1-6; D gene ambiguous. The starting material was blood, obtained from a patient whose treatment included radiotherapy and nephrectomy. This TCR was sampled from a woman between 70 and 85 years old with renal cell carcinoma. Here the CDR3 reads CASSDGVGDSPLHF. The CDR3 DNA is TGTGCCAGCAGTGACGGGGTCGGAGATTCACCCCTCCACTTT.